This TCR beta chain was documented in a study of cytomegalovirus exposure and HLA in healthy donors (dated by TCRdb to about 2017). Study-level background: An earlier analysis of roughly 500 of the donors reported approximately 260 Gb of sequence data and about 120 million unique TCR beta sequences obtained from approximately 180 million T cells. An early release covering 500 to 750 HLA-typed donors comprised about 290 gigabases of sequencing data and 65 million to 100 million unique TCR sequences. Of the 300 to 450 genotyped donors, over 65% fell in the genetic ancestry cluster associated with self-reported Caucasian donors. The study aimed to test whether signatures of past pathogen exposure could be identified by cataloging public T cell receptors. The T cell repertoires of 666 subjects were profiled by immunosequencing and related to cytomegalovirus serostatus. A separate validation cohort of over a hundred different subjects was used in addition to the roughly 700-subject first cohort. The study combined high-throughput TCR immunosequencing, statistical association of individual TCRs with disease status, and machine learning to predict cytomegalovirus infection status. A later analysis re-analyzed previously published TCR beta repertoires from 550 to 700 donors and added high-resolution HLA genotyping to study TCR occurrence patterns. Rather than drawing on any new phenotypic data, the later analysis identified candidate immune exposures from TCR beta sequences and the way those sequences occurred across donors. An earlier analysis of more than 450 of the donors used high-throughput TCR beta sequencing to judge whether each TCR beta V gene segment behaved as functional or pseudogenic. Alongside the repertoire data, information on donor age, sex, ethnicity and CMV serostatus was compiled. Genome-wide SNP genotypes for about 65% of the roughly 700 donors were used in a later genetic analysis, which treated that subset as a discovery cohort. Every repertoire in the discovery cohort had been generated on one and the same sequencing platform. Class I and class II HLA loci were covered by the typing at four-digit resolution. Typing coverage differed by locus: A, B, C, DRB1 and DQB1 were typed in about 620-640 donors, DQA1 in roughly 510, DPA1 in some 570, and DPB1 in around 490. Five DR-DQ haplotypes were handled as single units for association and clustering because linkage in the cohort was strong. Among some 400 genotyped donors of the cohort, an average of roughly 240,000 unique TCR beta nucleotide sequences were sequenced per donor, approximately 20% of them non-productive.

On this clone: The antigen it binds to is not known. No clone much larger than this one lies a single base away; base qualities are absent.

The germline V gene (reference sequence) provides CDR1 LNHNV and CDR2 YYDKDF. The CDR3 measures 14 amino acids from cysteine to phenylalanine. Only the CDR3 portion is preserved as DNA: 42 bases, with reading frame beginning at the first base. V is shortened by 1 base, J by 6 bases, and the region joining them spans 10 bases. The library was obtained by the immunoSEQ multiplex PCR assay. For the multiplex PCR, a mixture combining 60 forward primers for TCR Vbeta segments and 13 reverse primers for TCR Jbeta segments was used. The CDR3 region of rearranged TCR beta genes was amplified from genomic DNA with a multiplex PCR assay. On the Illumina HiSeq System, the amplified TCR beta libraries were sequenced as 87-base-pair reads. From the authors' description of their analysis: A later analysis counted some 80 million unique TCR beta chains across the 550 to 700 repertoires, and 9.5 million to 11 million of these chains were shared by at least two donors. Raw reads were error-corrected and collapsed into unique sequences by a nearest-neighbor algorithm in which closely related sequences were merged to remove PCR and sequencing errors. CDR3 sequences were aligned to IMGT reference sequences to assign V, D and J gene segments. For a sequence to be retained, a match of at least six nucleotides was required to both a V gene segment and a J gene segment. A rearrangement counted as productive if the CDR3 had no stop codons and remained in frame with V and J, and every other rearrangement counted as non-productive. CDR3 was defined according to IMGT convention as the region running from the second conserved V-encoded cysteine to the conserved J-encoded phenylalanine. The earlier analysis of approximately 500 of the donors excluded sequences that lacked an unambiguous match to a single V gene segment. In an earlier analysis of 450 to 750 of the donors, a V segment was called functional when productive rearrangements were above 56.7%, and segregating when the standard deviation between donors exceeded 5%. A statistical classification framework was built to diagnose cytomegalovirus status from the catalog of TCR beta chain sequences. A later analysis assigned V and J genes by comparing TCR nucleotide sequences with IMGT/GENE-DB human TR gene sequences. In a later analysis, CDR3 sequences and most-parsimonious VDJ recombination scenarios were assigned using the TCRdist pipeline. In a later analysis, each TCR beta chain was defined by its CDR3 amino acid sequence together with its V-gene family, and reads without a unique V-gene family were excluded. A later analysis removed 550 to 700 highly shared, low-generation-probability nucleotide sequences to deal with suspected cross-contamination and a sequencing artifact. In a later analysis, a clonal expansion index for each public chain was calculated from normalized within-repertoire ranks of inferred template counts. In a later analysis, generation probabilities were computed using a VDJ recombination model fitted to out-of-frame rearrangements, and the results were checked against IGoR. A later analysis scored TCR-TCR, TCR-HLA and TCR-CMV co-occurrence with hypergeometric tests, applying a repertoire-size bias correction to TCR pairs. False discovery rates were estimated in a later analysis by permuting HLA or CMV assignments 20 times. In a later analysis, co-occurring TCRs were grouped using DBSCAN, and TCRdist sequence similarity was added for clustering within HLA-allele-positive subsets. Repertoires with fewer than 30,000 or more than 120,000 public chains, plus five repertoires with anomalous nucleotide sharing, were excluded from co-occurrence clustering. In its TCRdb copy, this immuneACCESS table keeps in-frame sequences only and misses some clones. Where compared with another copy, unresolved V genes explain less than half of these, and the others have no known cause. Clonal size and the V and J genes are those of that table, whereas D and trimming came from the DNA. Recorded for this sample are 250,000 or so clones; over 65% of them occurred a single time. The leading ten clones occupy 1.3% of the sample.

The cohort comprised hundreds of healthy bone marrow donors. At the time of sampling, every cohort member was nominally healthy, though immune exposures that went unrecorded were likely present. Of the 666 cohort members, roughly 300 had positive CMV serostatus and approximately 360 had negative CMV serostatus, and CMV serostatus was not recorded for the donor. Every donor gave a peripheral blood sample, and the peripheral blood mononuclear cells from that sample were used for TCR beta sequencing. Genomic DNA was extracted from the blood cell samples with the Qiagen DNeasy Blood Extraction Kit. Overall study results and their limits: In a later analysis, the rate of TCR association differed among HLA loci, with DRB1 alleles having the most associated TCRs and HLA-C alleles having the fewest. In a later analysis, HLA-associated TCR beta chains were found to be more clonally expanded and to have lower generation probabilities than equally common non-associated chains. Strong co-occurrence of HLA alleles, especially DR and DQ, made assigning TCR associations to individual alleles difficult. Presence/absence analyses assumed roughly uniform sequencing depth across donors, an assumption that may not hold. The classifier was reported to diagnose cytomegalovirus status with high specificity and sensitivity in both the original cohort and the validation cohort. A total of 164 TCR beta chains were listed by the study as associated with cytomegalovirus. Because counts were too low, under 20 rarely observed V segments, including chromosome 9 orphons, were left out of the earlier analysis of over 550 of the donors. An earlier analysis of around 600 of the donors showed that most TCR beta V segments appeared in productive rearrangements either about 87% or about 30% of the time, which broadly matched IMGT annotations. At a false discovery rate of 0.05, a later analysis linked about 16,000 TCR beta sequences to specific HLA alleles. The cohort was sequenced for TCR beta chains only, and without alpha or paired-chain data the features that could be detected were limited. A cluster of highly shared sequence variants was judged likely to represent a technical artifact of the sequencing pipeline. Some IMGT-functional V segments, including TRBV6-2 and TRBV6-3, could not be told apart with the 87-base-pair reads, so those segments were excluded. While some public TCRs were present in many individuals, most TCR sequences turned up only very rarely across donors. Because some donors lacked HLA typing at each locus, the association tests relied only on the typed subset. V-gene and J-gene trimming of TCR beta chains was associated with a missense DCLRE1C variant in a later genetic analysis, and the association was replicated in an independent cohort. Linkage disequilibrium might explain the correlated functional status among segregating V segments, but an unknown experimental factor could not be ruled out. In a later analysis, most CMV-associated TCR beta chains were found to appear HLA-restricted, with HLA associations seemingly driven largely by CMV exposure. The authors suggested that the approach could potentially be generalized to other disease states and immunological phenotypes. Three of the identified cytomegalovirus-associated TCR beta chains were confirmed in vitro to be specific for cytomegalovirus antigens. A further reported finding was that TCR beta sequences accurately predicted the HLA-A and HLA-B alleles for most subjects in the first cohort. CMV serostatus was the only immune exposure information available for the cohort. According to a later analysis, parvovirus B19, influenza, CMV and Epstein-Barr virus appeared linked to several top co-occurrence clusters. A later genetic analysis reported fewer N-insertions in productive TCRs among donors in an Asian-associated ancestry cluster than the roughly 700-donor mean.

The TCR comes from a human donor in good health. The V and J segments used are TRBV15 and TRBJ1-5; tentative D gene TRBD1, with 5 bases matching. Sequenced sample: PBMCs. The DNA is as follows: TGTGCCACCAGCAGAGCGGGGGTGGGTCAGCCCCAGCATTTT. This codes for CATSRAGVGQPQHF.